In this sample, the clone carrying this TCR beta chain turned up a few times. Germline V gene sequence: CDR1 SGHTS, CDR2 YDEGEE. Unmatched junction bases numbered 11, after V lost 4 bases and J lost 10 bases. The CDR3 is 14 residues long. The PCR ran on 60 Vbeta and 13 Jbeta primers. Only in-frame clones appear in the TCRdb table, and some are missing; sequencing was by immunoSEQ multiplex PCR. The table records some 90,000 clones, over 70% of them present only once. This sample is drawn from a study of cytomegalovirus exposure and HLA in healthy donors. This TCR came from a man aged 35 to 55 in good health and CMV-seronegative. The sample consisted of PBMCs. The chain has TRBV5-8 and TRBJ2-1; the match to TRBD2 covers 7 bases. CDR3 nucleotide sequence: TGTGCCAGCAGCCCCGGGGACTACGTGGACGAGCAGTTCTTC. Encoded protein: CASSPGDYVDEQFF.